This TCR beta chain is drawn from a study of blood T cell repertoires in COVID-19. Study summary: The United States, Italy and Spain supplied acute and convalescent COVID-19 samples.

This CDR3 has 14 amino acids. Germline CDR1 is MGHDK and CDR2 is SYGVNS. J was trimmed by 9 bases and V by 3 bases; bases with no gene match: 7. Per the original data handling: Amplifying reference gene primers gave estimates of nucleated cell counts. Method: immunoSEQ multiplex PCR; TCRdb's copy keeps in-frame clones and lacks some. V and J calls and clone size are copied from that table; D and trimming were computed from the DNA. Here the sample spans around 140,000 clones, about 87% being singletons. The V gene is TRBV25-1, the J gene TRBJ2-1; TRBD1 agrees at 8 bases. The sequencing input was peripheral blood. The sequence was collected from a man at least 80 years old with acute or convalescent COVID-19. In DNA, the CDR3 is TGTGCCAGCAGTGAGGGACAGGCTTATAGTGAGCAGTTCTTC. Translation gives CASSEGQAYSEQFF.